What follows are 12 T cell receptor beta chains derived from one specimen sequenced in a study of shared clonotypes between healthy human individuals. Here immunoSEQ multiplex PCR was the method, and the copy in TCRdb shows in-frame clones only, minus some. The sample yields about 2.4 million clones, 93% seen once. The sequenced sample consisted of naive CD4+ T cells from PBMCs. Indicated subset: CD45RA+ positively selected. These receptors came from a young man in good health. Some clones in this sample may be carry-over from other donors' samples.

CDR3 region: CASSPVFPYEQYF. Here the CDR3 DNA reads TGTGCCAGTAGTCCCGTTTTTCCCTACGAGCAGTACTTC. This chain joins TRBV19 and TRBJ2-7, with unresolved D. The CDR3 is made up of 13 amino acids. CDR1 LNHDA and CDR2 SQIVND come from the germline V gene (reference sequence). V shed 5 bases and J shed 2 bases, with 10 bases lying between them.

About this clone: This sample also contains other DNA sequences that code for the same CDR3. The CDR3 nucleotides are TGCGCCAGCAGCTTGGGACGGGCTTACGAGCAGTACTTC. This gives the protein CASSLGRAYEQYF. The rearrangement joins TRBV5-1 to TRBJ2-7; unclear D gene. Germline V lookup: CDR1 SGHRS, CDR2 YFSETQ. V lost 0 bases and J 4 bases, leaving 8 bases between the germline ends. The CDR3 is 13 residues long.

This clone was seen just once. The rearrangement uses TRBV6-5 and TRBJ2-3; TRBD2 matches 7 bases. CDR1 is MNHEY and CDR2 is SVGAGI in the germline V gene. J was trimmed by 1 base and V by 8 bases; bases with no gene match: 3. This CDR3 has 13 residues. The CDR3 spells CASCLAGTDTQYF. CDR3 DNA sequence: TGTGCCAGCTGCCTAGCGGGCACAGATACGCAGTATTTT.

The chain combines TRBV19 with TRBJ2-7, with 12 nucleotides matching TRBD2. The CDR3 has 17 amino acids. With V trimmed by 7 bases and J by 1 base, 11 bases remained unmatched. CDR1 and CDR2 (germline): LNHDA, SQIVND (reference sequence). CDR3 region: CASTHGGTSGPSYEQYF. The CDR3 bases are TGTGCCAGTACCCACGGCGGGACTAGCGGGCCTTCCTACGAGCAGTACTTC.

Comments on this clone: The sample carries other DNA sequences with the same CDR3. The V call is TRBV7-3, the J call TRBJ2-1; 12 nucleotides match TRBD2. The germline V gene encodes CDR1 SGHTA and CDR2 FQGTGA. V shed 5 bases and J 7 bases; nucleotides not matched to a gene: 3. CDR3 length: 14 residues. The CDR3 sequence: CASSGLAGLNEQFF. For the CDR3, the DNA is TGTGCCAGCAGCGGACTAGCGGGACTAAATGAGCAGTTCTTC. Drawing the rest from reference TRBV7-3 and TRBJ2-1, the complete variable domain is GAGVSQTPSNKVTEKGKYVELRCDPISGHTALYWYRQSLGQGPEFLIYFQGTGAADDSGLPNDRFFAVRPEGSVSTLKIQRTERGDSAVYLCASSGLAGLNEQFFGPGTRLTVL.

The chain combines TRBV28 with TRBJ2-1; the match to TRBD2 covers 14 bases. Germline V gene lookup returns CDR1 MDHEN and CDR2 SYDVKM. V shed 5 bases, J shed 7 bases, and the junction held 7 bases outside the gene matches. The CDR3 covers 16 residues. CDR3 in DNA: TGTGCCAGCAGTATCCGGACTAGCGGGAGGCCGAATGAGCAGTTCTTC. Residues: CASSIRTSGRPNEQFF.

The chain is built from TRBV19 and TRBJ2-7; perhaps TRBD1 as D (6 bases). Germline-derived CDR1 and CDR2 are LNHDA and SQIVND (reference sequence). V was pared by 1 base and J by 2 bases, with 9 bases between. CDR3 length: 14 residues. The CDR3 DNA reads as TGTGCCAGTAGTATAGTGGGGGCCACCTACGAGCAGTACTTC. This encodes CASSIVGATYEQYF.

The rearrangement uses TRBV30 and TRBJ1-1; D is possibly TRBD1 (6 bases). The length of the CDR3 is 14 residues. V was clipped by 7 bases and J by 0 bases, with 15 bases between them. CDR1 is GTSNPN, CDR2 SVGIG, per germline (reference sequence). The CDR3 DNA is TGTGCCTACAACAGGGTACCCATGAACACTGAAGCTTTCTTT. Amino acids: CAYNRVPMNTEAFF.

The V and J genes are TRBV27 and TRBJ2-7, with TRBD1 matching 9 bases. The V segment lost 6 bases and the J segment 2 bases; nucleotides outside the gene matches: 11. Germline V lookup: CDR1 MNHEY, CDR2 SMNVEV (reference sequence). The CDR3 extends over 16 amino acids. CDR3 DNA: TGTGCCAGCAGCTTGCTGACGGGACAGGGTCCCTACGAGCAGTACTTC. Protein sequence: CASSLLTGQGPYEQYF.

The genes are TRBV7-2 and TRBJ2-1, with 12 bases lining up with TRBD2. Germline trimming cut 1 base from V and 5 bases from J; bases unmatched to any gene: 3. The length of the CDR3 is 16 residues. Germline V gene data show CDR1 as SGHTA and CDR2 as FQGNSA. CDR3 DNA: TGTGCCAGCAGCTTAGTTTGGACTAGCGGGGACAATGAGCAGTTCTTC. Amino acid sequence: CASSLVWTSGDNEQFF.

The rearrangement links TRBV5-1 to TRBJ1-1; D might be TRBD1 (5 bases). CDR3 length: 14 amino acids. Germline assignment: CDR1 SGHRS and CDR2 YFSETQ. V was pared by 8 bases and J by 2 bases, with 16 bases between. CDR3 DNA sequence: TGCGCCAGTGGGGGTGACGGATACAACACTGAAGCTTTCTTT. Translating it yields CASGGDGYNTEAFF. Drawing the rest from reference TRBV5-1 and TRBJ1-1, the complete variable domain is KAGVTQTPRYLIKTRGQQVTLSCSPISGHRSVSWYQQTPGQGLQFLFEYFSETQRNKGNFPGRFSGRQFSNSRSEMNVSTLELGDSALYLCASGGDGYNTEAFFGQGTRLTVV.

The V and J genes are TRBV28 and TRBJ2-1; a possible D gene is TRBD2 (6 bases). This CDR3 spans 15 amino acids. Germline V gene lookup returns CDR1 MDHEN and CDR2 SYDVKM. Trimming took 4 bases from V and 6 from J, leaving 16 bases between them. The CDR3 sequence is CASSSAGRGGNEQFF. The DNA of the CDR3 is TGTGCCAGCAGTTCGGCGGGAAGGGGAGGCAATGAGCAGTTCTTC.